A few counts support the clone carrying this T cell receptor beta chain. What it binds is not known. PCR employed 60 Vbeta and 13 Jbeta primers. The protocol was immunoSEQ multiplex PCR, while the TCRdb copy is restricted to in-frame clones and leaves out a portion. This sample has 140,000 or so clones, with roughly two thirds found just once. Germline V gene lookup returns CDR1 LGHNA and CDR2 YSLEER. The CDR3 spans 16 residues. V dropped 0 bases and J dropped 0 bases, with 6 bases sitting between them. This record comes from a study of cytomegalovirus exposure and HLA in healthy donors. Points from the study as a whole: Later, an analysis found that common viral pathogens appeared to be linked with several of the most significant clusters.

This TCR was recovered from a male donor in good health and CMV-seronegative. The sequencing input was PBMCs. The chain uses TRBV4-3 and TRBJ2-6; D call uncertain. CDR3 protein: CASSQEMSSGANVLTF. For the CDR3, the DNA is TGCGCCAGCAGCCAAGAAATGAGCTCTGGGGCCAACGTCCTGACTTTC.